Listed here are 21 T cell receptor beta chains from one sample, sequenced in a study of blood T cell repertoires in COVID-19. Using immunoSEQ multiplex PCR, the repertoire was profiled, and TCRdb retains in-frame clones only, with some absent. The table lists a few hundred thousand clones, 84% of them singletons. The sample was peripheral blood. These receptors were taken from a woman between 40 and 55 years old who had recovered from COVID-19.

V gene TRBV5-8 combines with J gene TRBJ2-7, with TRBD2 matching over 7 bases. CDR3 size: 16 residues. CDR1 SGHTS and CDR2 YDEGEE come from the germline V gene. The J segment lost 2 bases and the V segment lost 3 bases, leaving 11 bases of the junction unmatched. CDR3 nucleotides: TGTGCCAGCAGCTCGCCCTACGGGGGGACTCCCTACGAGCAGTACTTC. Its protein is CASSSPYGGTPYEQYF.

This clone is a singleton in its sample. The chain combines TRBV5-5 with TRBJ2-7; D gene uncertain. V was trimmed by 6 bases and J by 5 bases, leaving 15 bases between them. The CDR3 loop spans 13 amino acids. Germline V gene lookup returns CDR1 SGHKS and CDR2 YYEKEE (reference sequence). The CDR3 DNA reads TGTGCCAGCACCCCTTCTGGGCTCAACGAGCAGTACTTC. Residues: CASTPSGLNEQYF.

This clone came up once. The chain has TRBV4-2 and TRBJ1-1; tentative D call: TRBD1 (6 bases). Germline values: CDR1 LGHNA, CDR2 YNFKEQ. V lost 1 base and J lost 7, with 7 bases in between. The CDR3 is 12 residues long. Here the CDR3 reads CASSQGGGEAFF. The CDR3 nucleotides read TGTGCCAGCAGCCAAGGAGGGGGTGAAGCTTTCTTT.

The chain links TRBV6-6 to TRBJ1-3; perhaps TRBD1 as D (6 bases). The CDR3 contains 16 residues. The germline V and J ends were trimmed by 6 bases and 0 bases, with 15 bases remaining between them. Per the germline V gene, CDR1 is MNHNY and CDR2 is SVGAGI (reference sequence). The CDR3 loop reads CASSLTTQGSGNTIYF. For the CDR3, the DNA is TGTGCCAGCAGCCTGACCACACAGGGCTCTGGAAACACCATATATTTT.

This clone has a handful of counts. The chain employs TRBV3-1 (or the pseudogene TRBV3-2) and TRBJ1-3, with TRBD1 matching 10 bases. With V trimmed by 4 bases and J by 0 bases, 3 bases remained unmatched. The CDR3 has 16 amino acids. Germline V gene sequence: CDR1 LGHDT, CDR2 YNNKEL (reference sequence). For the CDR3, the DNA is TGTGCCAGCAGCCCAAGGACAGGGGGCTCTGGAAACACCATATATTTT. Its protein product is CASSPRTGGSGNTIYF.

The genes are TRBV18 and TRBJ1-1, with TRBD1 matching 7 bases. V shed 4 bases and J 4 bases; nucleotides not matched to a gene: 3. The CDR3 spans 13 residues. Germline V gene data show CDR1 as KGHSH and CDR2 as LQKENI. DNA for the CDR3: TGTGCCAGCTCACGGGACAGTGGCACTGAAGCTTTCTTT. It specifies CASSRDSGTEAFF.

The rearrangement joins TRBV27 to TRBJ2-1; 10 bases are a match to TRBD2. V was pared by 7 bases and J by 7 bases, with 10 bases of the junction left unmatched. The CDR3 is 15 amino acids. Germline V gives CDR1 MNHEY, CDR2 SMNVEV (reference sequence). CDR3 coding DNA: TGTGCCAGCAACCTGAGCGGGGGGGCGATGAATGAGCAGTTCTTC. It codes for CASNLSGGAMNEQFF.

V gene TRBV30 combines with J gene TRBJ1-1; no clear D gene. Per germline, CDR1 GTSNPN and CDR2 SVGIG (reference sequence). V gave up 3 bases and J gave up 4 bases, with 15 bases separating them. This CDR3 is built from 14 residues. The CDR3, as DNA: TGTGCCTGGAGCCCCCCCAGGATGAGCACTGAAGCTTTCTTT. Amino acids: CAWSPPRMSTEAFF.

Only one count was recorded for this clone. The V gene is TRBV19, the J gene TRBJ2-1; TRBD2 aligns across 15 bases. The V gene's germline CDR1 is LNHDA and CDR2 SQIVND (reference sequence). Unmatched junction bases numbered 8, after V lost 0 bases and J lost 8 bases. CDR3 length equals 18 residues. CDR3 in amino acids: CASSIDKGLAGGIDEQFF. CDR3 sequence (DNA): TGTGCCAGTAGTATAGATAAAGGACTAGCGGGGGGGATCGATGAGCAGTTCTTC.

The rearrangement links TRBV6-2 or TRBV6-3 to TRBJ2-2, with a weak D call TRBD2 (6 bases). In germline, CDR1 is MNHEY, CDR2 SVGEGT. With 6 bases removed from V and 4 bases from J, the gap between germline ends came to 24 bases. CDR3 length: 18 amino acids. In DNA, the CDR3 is TGTGCCAGCAGCTCGGGAGCCAACCACCCTCTGGGCACCGGGGAGCTGTTTTTT. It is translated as CASSSGANHPLGTGELFF.

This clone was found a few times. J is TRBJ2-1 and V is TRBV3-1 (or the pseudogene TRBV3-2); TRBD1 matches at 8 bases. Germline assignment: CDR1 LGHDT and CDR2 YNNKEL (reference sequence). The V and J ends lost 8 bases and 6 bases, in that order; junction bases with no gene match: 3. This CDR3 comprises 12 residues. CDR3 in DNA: TGTGCCAGCGACAGGGGAGGCAATGAGCAGTTCTTC. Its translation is CASDRGGNEQFF.

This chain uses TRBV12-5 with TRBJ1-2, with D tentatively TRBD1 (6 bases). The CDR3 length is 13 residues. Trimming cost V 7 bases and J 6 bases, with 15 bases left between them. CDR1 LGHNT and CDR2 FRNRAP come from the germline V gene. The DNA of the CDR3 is TGTGCTAGTGCTCCGTCGCAGGGGAATGGCTACACCTTC. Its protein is CASAPSQGNGYTF. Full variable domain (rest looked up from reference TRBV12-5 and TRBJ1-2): DARVTQTPRHKVTEMGQEVTMRCQPILGHNTVFWYRQTMMQGLELLAYFRNRAPLDDSGMPKDRFSAEMPDATLATLKIQPSEPRDSAVYFCASAPSQGNGYTFGSGTRLTVV.

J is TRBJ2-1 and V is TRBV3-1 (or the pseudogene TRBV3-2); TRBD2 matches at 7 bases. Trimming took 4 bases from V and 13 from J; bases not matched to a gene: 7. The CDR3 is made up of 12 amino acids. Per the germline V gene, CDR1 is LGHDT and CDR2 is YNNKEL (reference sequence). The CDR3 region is CASSPTAGVQFF. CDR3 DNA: TGTGCCAGCAGCCCCACCGCGGGGGTTCAGTTCTTC.

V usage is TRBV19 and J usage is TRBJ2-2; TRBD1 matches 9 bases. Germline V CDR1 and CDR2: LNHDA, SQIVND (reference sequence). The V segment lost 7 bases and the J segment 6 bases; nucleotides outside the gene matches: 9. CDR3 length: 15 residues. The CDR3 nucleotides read TGTGCCAGTAAACAGGACAGGGGCAAGGCCGGGGAGCTGTTTTTT. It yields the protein CASKQDRGKAGELFF.

CDR3 loop: CASSLGLAGGTNTGELFF. In DNA, the CDR3 is TGTGCCAGCAGCTTAGGACTAGCGGGGGGGACTAACACCGGGGAGCTGTTTTTT. This chain joins TRBV7-6 and TRBJ2-2, with 14 bases lining up with TRBD2. V trimming: 1 base; J trimming: 2 bases; junction bases outside the gene matches: 3. Germline assignment: CDR1 SGHVS and CDR2 FNYEAQ. The CDR3 totals 18 residues.

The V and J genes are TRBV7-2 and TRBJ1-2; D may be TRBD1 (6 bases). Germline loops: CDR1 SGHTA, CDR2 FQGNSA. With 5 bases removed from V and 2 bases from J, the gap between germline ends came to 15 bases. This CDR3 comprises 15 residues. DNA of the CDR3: TGTGCCAGCAGCCTCATGGGGGGGGCCAACTATGGCTACACCTTC. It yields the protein CASSLMGGANYGYTF. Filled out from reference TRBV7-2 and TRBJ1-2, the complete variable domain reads GAGVSQSPSNKVTEKGKDVELRCDPISGHTALYWYRQSLGQGLEFLIYFQGNSAPDKSGLPSDRFSAERTGGSVSTLTIQRTQQEDSAVYLCASSLMGGANYGYTFGSGTRLTVV.

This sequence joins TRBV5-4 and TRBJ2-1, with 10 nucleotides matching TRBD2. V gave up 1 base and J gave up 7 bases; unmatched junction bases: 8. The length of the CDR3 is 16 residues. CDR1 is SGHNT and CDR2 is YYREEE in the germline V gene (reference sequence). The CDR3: CASSLSAGGQWNEQFF. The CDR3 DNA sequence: TGTGCCAGCAGCTTGTCAGCGGGGGGGCAGTGGAATGAGCAGTTCTTC.

The CDR3 reads CASSLPYRESEQYF. The CDR3 bases are TGTGCCAGCAGCTTGCCCTACAGGGAATCCGAGCAGTACTTC. The chain is built from TRBV7-2 and TRBJ2-7; D is possibly TRBD1 (6 bases). V was clipped by 3 bases and J by 6 bases, with 15 bases between them. CDR3 length equals 14 residues. From germline, CDR1 is SGHTA and CDR2 FQGNSA.

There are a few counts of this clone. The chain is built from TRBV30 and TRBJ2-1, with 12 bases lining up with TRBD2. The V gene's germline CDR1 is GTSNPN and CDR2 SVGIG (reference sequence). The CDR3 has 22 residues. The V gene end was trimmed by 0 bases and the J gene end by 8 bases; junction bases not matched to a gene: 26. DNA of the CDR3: TGTGCCTGGAGTGTACGTCTAGCGGGGGGGCCCGAGAGAAACGAAAAAACACATGAGCAGTTCTTC. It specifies CAWSVRLAGGPERNEKTHEQFF.

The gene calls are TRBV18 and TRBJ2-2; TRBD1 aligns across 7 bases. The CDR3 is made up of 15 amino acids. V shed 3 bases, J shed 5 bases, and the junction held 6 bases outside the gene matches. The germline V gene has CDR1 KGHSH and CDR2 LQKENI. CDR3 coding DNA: TGTGCCAGCTCACCCGGGACAGAAGCTACCGGGGAGCTGTTTTTT. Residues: CASSPGTEATGELFF.

The CDR3 DNA is TGTGCCAGCAGTACGAGGAACACTGAAGCTTTCTTT. Translated: CASSTRNTEAFF. The chain recombines TRBV5-5 with TRBJ1-1; no definite D call. V lost 5 bases and J lost 1, with 6 bases in between. This CDR3 is built from 12 residues. CDR1 and CDR2 from the germline V gene are SGHKS and YYEKEE (reference sequence).